This TCR beta chain was captured in a study of blood T cell repertoires in COVID-19 (dated by TCRdb to between 2020 and 2021). Regarding the complete study: The collaborator samples originated in the United States, Italy and Spain and spanned the acute and convalescent phases of COVID-19. The samples were drawn from the first 160 participants of the ongoing ImmuneRACE study and from 950 to 1,500 subjects provided by 6 global collaborators. The material from the prospective study consisted of cDNA or gDNA derived from T cells, B-cell-depleted T cells, or PBMCs. HLA class I and class II types, where available, came from metadata supplied by the sample provider rather than from assay-based typing. The dataset comprised deeply sampled blood TCRbeta repertoires from subjects exposed to, actively infected with, or recovered from COVID-19. The repertoires were released in a freely available public database intended as a resource for research on the immune response to SARS-CoV-2. The sample metadata nearly always contained a de-identified subject ID, COVID-19 status, age in years and sex. The paper as a whole reports these results and caveats: The quantity of clinical and demographic metadata differed by source and by participant and was supplied without curation.

CDR1 and CDR2 were assigned from the germline V gene (reference sequence) as GTSNPN and SVGIG. A distance of 7 bases separates the germline ends of V and J, which lose 1 base and 1 base respectively. Reading from cysteine to phenylalanine, the CDR3 counts 13 amino acids. CDR3 DNA is the only sequence kept; it has 39 bases, read in frame from the first base. Enrolling through a virtual design, the prospective study's participants ranged in age from roughly 18 to 100 years and lived across some 22 United States geographic areas. Cohort assignment in the prospective study relied on participant-reported clinical history from a screening survey and a study questionnaire. Exposed participants had been in contact with someone with a PCR-confirmed or clinician-diagnosed COVID-19 case within 2 weeks of study entry. Mobile phlebotomists in the prospective study collected whole blood, serum and a nasopharyngeal or oropharyngeal swab from every participant. Over a roughly 2-month period, participants in the prospective study had the option of providing additional blood draws and questionnaires. Before DNA extraction, blood samples from the prospective study were shipped at room temperature or frozen.

To note about this clone: Its antigen remains undetermined. No much larger clonotype is one base removed from it; base qualities were not supplied.

TCRbeta CDR3 regions were amplified from genomic DNA using the immunoSEQ Assay, a bias-controlled multiplex PCR. The authors' analysis ran thus. Within the assay, amplification of reference gene primers was used to estimate how many nucleated cells each sample contained. To quantify the absolute abundance of each unique TCRbeta CDR3 rearrangement, sequence reads were collapsed and filtered. For each sample, productive Simpson clonality was calculated as the square root of Simpson's diversity index over productive rearrangements. TCRdb retrieved this table from immuneACCESS and kept in-frame rearrangements only. Not all clones are present; in checked studies, unresolved V genes account for under half, and no reason is known for the remainder. V and J calls and clone size are copied from that table; D and trimming were computed from the DNA. This sample is represented by roughly 400,000 clones; about 89% of them were singletons. Roughly 0.9% of the sample is in the top ten clones.

The sample consisted of PBMCs or T cells enriched from blood (not recorded which). The chain employs TRBV30 and TRBJ1-1, with the D gene uncertain. This TCR was recovered from a middle-aged woman who had been exposed to COVID-19. The CDR3 has the sequence CAWSASGNTEAFF. DNA sequence: TGTGCCTGGAGTGCGTCGGGGAACACTGAAGCTTTCTTT.